This T cell receptor beta chain emerged from a study of T cell repertoires in cytomegalovirus infection. This clonotype was counted many times. What it binds is not known. The germline V and J ends were trimmed by 6 bases and 2 bases, with 7 bases remaining between them. The length of the CDR3 is 12 residues. Per the germline V gene, CDR1 is SEHNR and CDR2 is FQNEAQ (reference sequence). TCRdb independently ran MiXCR on the reads; one entry per CDR3 protein. The sample shows roughly 990,000 distinct CDR3 sequences, about a third of them seen only once. The sample here was cultured CD8+ T cells from PBMCs, taken from culture after CMV antigen stimulation. The source of this sequence is a human donor in good health (CMV status not recorded). Some clones in this sample may be carry-over from other donors' samples. V is TRBV7-9 and J is TRBJ1-1; D remains unclear. In DNA form, the CDR3 reads TGTGCCAGCAGTTTTTCAAACACTGAAGCTTTCTTT. It yields the protein CASSFSNTEAFF.